The rows below give T cell receptor beta chains drawn from one sample of a study of blood T cell repertoires in COVID-19. The repertoire was sequenced with immunoSEQ multiplex PCR; TCRdb's copy has only in-frame clones and lacks some. The repertoire consists of about 98,000 clones, with around 73% occurring once and the leading ten covering approximately 9.6%. The sample comprised peripheral blood. These receptors originate from a man aged 55 to 70 with active or convalescent COVID-19. Both conserved end residues are part of each CDR3. The D gene is left open where the match is weak. Where a row states a size, it is once, few, many or the class of an expanded clone; other rows omit it.

D gene: .
clone size: .
V gene: TRBV4-2
CDR3 length: 14
J gene: TRBJ2-3
CDR3 protein: CASSQASGTDTQYF
CDR3 DNA: TGTGCCAGCAGCCAAGCTAGCGGCACAGATACGCAGTATTTT

D gene: .
clone size: .
V gene: TRBV12-2
CDR3 length: 17
J gene: TRBJ2-3
CDR3 protein: CASRLNLSSGAPHTQYF
CDR3 DNA: TGTGCAAGTCGCTTAAATCTGTCTAGCGGGGCACCCCATACGCAGTATTTT

D gene: TRBD1
clone size: .
V gene: TRBV19
CDR3 length: 17
J gene: TRBJ2-6
CDR3 protein: CASRAGTGSSGANVLTF
CDR3 DNA: TGTGCCAGTAGAGCCGGGACAGGAAGCTCTGGGGCCAACGTCCTGACTTTC

D gene: TRBD2
clone size: few
V gene: TRBV6-6
CDR3 length: 14
J gene: TRBJ2-7
CDR3 protein: CASSSVGTNYEQYF
CDR3 DNA: TGTGCCAGCTCAAGTGTTGGGACTAACTACGAGCAGTACTTC

D gene: TRBD1
clone size: .
V gene: TRBV5-1
CDR3 length: 13
J gene: TRBJ1-2
CDR3 protein: CASSRGQGEGYTF
CDR3 DNA: TGCGCCAGCAGCCGCGGACAGGGTGAAGGCTACACCTTC

D gene: .
clone size: .
V gene: TRBV6-5
CDR3 length: 12
J gene: TRBJ1-2
CDR3 protein: CASIGGFYGYTF
CDR3 DNA: TGTGCCAGCATTGGAGGGTTCTATGGCTACACCTTC

D gene: .
clone size: .
V gene: TRBV5-1
CDR3 length: 14
J gene: TRBJ1-4
CDR3 protein: CASSSGDVHEKLFF
CDR3 DNA: TGCGCCAGCAGCTCAGGGGATGTTCATGAAAAACTGTTTTTT

D gene: TRBD2
clone size: .
V gene: TRBV11-2
CDR3 length: 16
J gene: TRBJ2-1
CDR3 protein: CASSLGLAGGGVEQFF
CDR3 DNA: TGTGCCAGCAGCTTAGGATTAGCGGGAGGGGGGGTTGAGCAGTTCTTC

D gene: TRBD1
clone size: .
V gene: TRBV13
CDR3 length: 17
J gene: TRBJ1-1
CDR3 protein: CASSSTRTGGLRTEAFF
CDR3 DNA: TGTGCCAGCAGCTCAACCCGTACAGGGGGCTTGAGAACTGAAGCTTTCTTT

D gene: .
clone size: .
V gene: TRBV6-5
CDR3 length: 15
J gene: TRBJ1-4
CDR3 protein: CASSYRGGIGEKLFF
CDR3 DNA: TGTGCCAGCAGTTACAGGGGCGGCATCGGTGAAAAACTGTTTTTT

D gene: .
clone size: .
V gene: TRBV5-1
CDR3 length: 14
J gene: TRBJ2-2
CDR3 protein: CASSLGQNTGELFF
CDR3 DNA: TGCGCCAGCAGCTTGGGACAGAACACCGGGGAGCTGTTTTTT

D gene: TRBD2
clone size: .
V gene: TRBV19
CDR3 length: 15
J gene: TRBJ2-1
CDR3 protein: CASRMGGSGRYEQFF
CDR3 DNA: TGTGCCAGTAGAATGGGGGGCAGCGGGAGGTATGAGCAGTTCTTC

D gene: TRBD2
clone size: .
V gene: TRBV28
CDR3 length: 16
J gene: TRBJ2-2
CDR3 protein: CASSFGAGGPGGELFF
CDR3 DNA: TGTGCCAGCAGTTTCGGAGCGGGAGGGCCCGGCGGGGAGCTGTTTTTT

D gene: .
clone size: .
V gene: TRBV5-1
CDR3 length: 12
J gene: TRBJ1-1
CDR3 protein: CASSLVPPRAFF
CDR3 DNA: TGCGCCAGCAGCTTGGTTCCCCCGCGAGCTTTCTTT